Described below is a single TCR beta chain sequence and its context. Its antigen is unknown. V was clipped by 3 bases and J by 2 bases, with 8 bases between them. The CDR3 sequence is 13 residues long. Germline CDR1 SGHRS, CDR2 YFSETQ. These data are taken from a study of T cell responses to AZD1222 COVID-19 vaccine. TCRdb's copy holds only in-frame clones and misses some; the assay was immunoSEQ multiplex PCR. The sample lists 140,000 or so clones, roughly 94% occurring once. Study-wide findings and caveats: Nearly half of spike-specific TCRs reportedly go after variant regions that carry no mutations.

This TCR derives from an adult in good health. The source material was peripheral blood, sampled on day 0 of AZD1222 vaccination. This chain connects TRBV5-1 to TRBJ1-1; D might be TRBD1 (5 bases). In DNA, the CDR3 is TGCGCCAGCAGCTACGGGGACAACACTGAAGCTTTCTTT. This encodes CASSYGDNTEAFF.